The clone carrying this T cell receptor beta chain was counted only a few times. Its specificity is unknown. Germline V gene lookup returns CDR1 SGHTA and CDR2 FQGNSA. J was trimmed by 1 base and V by 1 base; bases with no gene match: 6. The CDR3 has 16 amino acids. The sample originates from a study of cytomegalovirus exposure and HLA in healthy donors. Findings and limits, study-wide: About 87% or about 30% of the time was how often most TCR beta V segments were productive, according to an earlier analysis. The authors judged a highly shared variant cluster likely a sequencing artifact.

This PCR relied on a set of 60 Vbeta primers and 13 Jbeta primers. This table comes from immunoSEQ multiplex PCR, and its TCRdb copy is limited to in-frame clones, with some not included. Of about 59,000 clones detected, about 80% appear once; the ten largest clones hold around 3.9%. The chain links TRBV7-2 to TRBJ1-1; TRBD1 aligns across 7 bases. Sequencing used PBMCs. The sequence was obtained from a woman aged 40 to 50 in good health and CMV-seronegative. CDR3 nucleotides: TGTGCCAGCAGCTTAGGGGGGACAGCAGGGAACACTGAAGCTTTCTTT. The encoded protein is CASSLGGTAGNTEAFF.